Listed below are T cell receptor beta chains from one sample, sequenced in a study of blood T cell repertoires in COVID-19. Clones were read by immunoSEQ multiplex PCR, and TCRdb kept only the in-frame ones, dropping some. Of 200,000 to 250,000 clones in the sample, around 86% were seen once. Sequenced sample: PBMCs or T cells enriched from blood (not recorded which). These receptors originate from a woman aged 40 to 55 with acute COVID-19. CDR3s include the opening cysteine and the closing phenylalanine or tryptophan. Each record gives: J gene, V gene, clone size, CDR3 protein. Rows may omit the clone size; those that give it use once, few, many or a size class.

j_gene: TRBJ1-2
v_gene: TRBV11-3
abundance: .
CDR3aa: CASSTARGDGYTF

j_gene: TRBJ2-7
v_gene: TRBV7-9
abundance: few
CDR3aa: CASSPGPSEQYF

j_gene: TRBJ1-4
v_gene: TRBV7-9
abundance: .
CDR3aa: CASSLDGTGDEKLFF

j_gene: TRBJ2-2
v_gene: TRBV25-1
abundance: .
CDR3aa: CASSPRAGELFF

j_gene: TRBJ2-1
v_gene: TRBV7-2
abundance: .
CDR3aa: CASSLGLASYNEQFF

j_gene: TRBJ1-1
v_gene: TRBV7-9
abundance: few
CDR3aa: CASSLLGGLATEAFF

j_gene: TRBJ1-5
v_gene: TRBV6-4
abundance: .
CDR3aa: CASSDYGQGYNQPQHF

j_gene: TRBJ2-5
v_gene: TRBV3-1/TRBV3-2
abundance: .
CDR3aa: CASSQVPAGGETQYF

j_gene: TRBJ1-3
v_gene: TRBV5-1
abundance: .
CDR3aa: CASSPSAGASGNTIYF

j_gene: TRBJ1-1
v_gene: TRBV7-2
abundance: .
CDR3aa: CASSFTIRGNTEAFF

j_gene: TRBJ1-2
v_gene: TRBV7-2
abundance: .
CDR3aa: CASSPRGTVSYGYTF

j_gene: TRBJ2-1
v_gene: TRBV27
abundance: .
CDR3aa: CASKYQQGYGEQFF

j_gene: TRBJ2-5
v_gene: TRBV28
abundance: .
CDR3aa: CASSPDPQGTQETQYF

j_gene: TRBJ1-1
v_gene: TRBV10-3
abundance: .
CDR3aa: CAISEKPGQVNTEAFF

j_gene: TRBJ1-1
v_gene: TRBV2
abundance: .
CDR3aa: CASSVGETEAFF

j_gene: TRBJ1-1
v_gene: TRBV25-1
abundance: many
CDR3aa: CASSEGTVGNTEAFF

j_gene: TRBJ1-4
v_gene: TRBV14
abundance: .
CDR3aa: CASSPSRTNEKLFF

j_gene: TRBJ2-1
v_gene: TRBV3-1/TRBV3-2
abundance: .
CDR3aa: CASGSGENSYNEQFF

j_gene: TRBJ1-4
v_gene: TRBV9
abundance: .
CDR3aa: CASGRSGASANEKLFF

j_gene: TRBJ1-5
v_gene: TRBV6-5
abundance: .
CDR3aa: CASSYAQDSNQPQHF

j_gene: TRBJ2-7
v_gene: TRBV6-5
abundance: .
CDR3aa: CASSYSSRGLFYEQYF

j_gene: TRBJ1-5
v_gene: TRBV4-1
abundance: .
CDR3aa: CASSQQGNQPQHF

j_gene: TRBJ1-3
v_gene: TRBV19
abundance: .
CDR3aa: CASSRRHRDTGNTIYF

j_gene: TRBJ2-1
v_gene: TRBV19
abundance: .
CDR3aa: CASSAGYNEQFF

j_gene: TRBJ1-1
v_gene: TRBV5-5
abundance: .
CDR3aa: CASSLGAEAFF

j_gene: TRBJ2-6
v_gene: TRBV19
abundance: .
CDR3aa: CASSPLQGARANVLTF

j_gene: TRBJ1-1
v_gene: TRBV30
abundance: .
CDR3aa: CAWSVQGNTEAFF

j_gene: TRBJ1-6
v_gene: TRBV5-1
abundance: .
CDR3aa: CASSLYPGQGVGNSPLHF

j_gene: TRBJ1-6
v_gene: TRBV5-1
abundance: .
CDR3aa: CASSLGQTSYNSPLHF

j_gene: TRBJ1-5
v_gene: TRBV24-1
abundance: .
CDR3aa: CATSHTGAYYSNQPQHF

j_gene: TRBJ1-2
v_gene: TRBV6-5
abundance: .
CDR3aa: CASSAGTRNYGYTF

j_gene: TRBJ1-2
v_gene: TRBV9
abundance: .
CDR3aa: CASSPIAGSTPSGYTF

j_gene: TRBJ1-6
v_gene: TRBV25-1
abundance: .
CDR3aa: CASSDRGRTDNSPLHF

j_gene: TRBJ1-1
v_gene: TRBV5-1
abundance: few
CDR3aa: CASSLWQGKVEAFF

j_gene: TRBJ1-1
v_gene: TRBV18
abundance: .
CDR3aa: CASSSGSGTEAFF

j_gene: TRBJ1-4
v_gene: TRBV19
abundance: once
CDR3aa: CASRNRGWNEKLFF

j_gene: TRBJ1-4
v_gene: TRBV6-5
abundance: .
CDR3aa: CASSRDSGGNEKLFF